Below, 32 T cell receptor beta chains from the same sample are listed, as sequenced in a study of T cells in Graves' hyperthyroidism and ophthalmopathy. Researchers took RNA transcripts and amplified the TCR beta CDR3 regions from them. A first-round RT-PCR of the TCR CDR3 used the HTBI primer set. One entry per CDR3 protein results from TCRdb running MiXCR on the multiplex PCR reads. The sample has approximately 520,000 distinct CDR3 sequences, around 22% seen once. Sequenced sample: blood. The origin of the receptors is a woman under 40 with Graves' ophthalmopathy.

V gene TRBV6-1 combines with J gene TRBJ1-1, with 7 nucleotides matching TRBD1. Trimming at V came to 7 bases and at J to 0 bases, leaving 11 bases not matched to a gene. Germline V gene lookup returns CDR1 MNHNS and CDR2 SASEGT. The CDR3 runs 16 residues. The CDR3 region is CASNPTGDYMNTEAFF. CDR3 DNA sequence: TGTGCCAGCAACCCAACAGGGGATTATATGAACACTGAAGCTTTCTTT.

Many counts were recorded for this clonotype. V usage is TRBV6-2 or TRBV6-3 and J usage is TRBJ1-5; D remains ambiguous. The CDR3 sequence is 14 residues long. V was pared by 2 bases and J by 0 bases, with 5 bases between. The V gene's germline CDR1 is MNHEY and CDR2 SVGEGT. The DNA of the CDR3 is TGTGCCAGCAGTTACACCTATAGCAATCAGCCCCAGCATTTT. The encoded protein is CASSYTYSNQPQHF.

This clonotype was observed at least ten times. The chain uses TRBV20-1 and TRBJ2-4, with D possibly matching TRBD1 (5 bases). CDR1 is DFQATT, CDR2 SNEGSKA, per germline (reference sequence). This CDR3 contains 12 residues. Trimming shortened V by 3 bases and J by 12 bases, and 15 bases separated the two germline ends. For the CDR3, the DNA is TGCAGTGCTAGGGGCGACAGAACGACTCAGTACTTC. Translation: CSARGDRTTQYF.

The chain recombines TRBV19 with TRBJ1-1, with TRBD1 identical over 9 bases. The CDR3 contains 14 residues. V was clipped by 5 bases and J by 5 bases; unmatched bases: 6. Germline assignment: CDR1 LNHDA and CDR2 SQIVND (reference sequence). CDR3 DNA: TGTGCCAGTAGTCTCACAGGGGGCTGGACTGAAGCTTTCTTT. It yields the protein CASSLTGGWTEAFF.

In regard to this clonotype: A much bigger clone sits one base away, suggesting this may be a read error. The chain is built from TRBV27 and TRBJ1-2; 8 bases fit TRBD1. Per germline, CDR1 MNHEY and CDR2 SMNVEV (reference sequence). The CDR3 is 16 amino acids. CDR3 sequence reads: CASSLSRTGFNYGYIF. The CDR3 DNA sequence: TGTGCCAGCAGTTTATCCCGGACAGGGTTTAACTATGGCTACATCTTC.

The chain employs TRBV16 and TRBJ2-7, with 16 nucleotides matching TRBD2. CDR1 is KGHSY, CDR2 FQNENV, per germline. Trimming cost V 3 bases and J 2 bases; bases outside gene matches: 4. CDR3 length: 17 residues. CDR3 in amino acids: CASSQPGLAGGTYEQYF. In DNA, the CDR3 is TGTGCCAGCAGCCAGCCGGGACTAGCGGGAGGGACCTACGAGCAGTACTTC. Looking up the rest from reference TRBV16 and TRBJ2-7 gives the full variable domain: GEEVAQTPKHLVRGEGQKAKLYCAPIKGHSYVFWYQQVLKNEFKFLISFQNENVFDETGMPKERFSAKCLPNSPCSLEIQATKLEDSAVYFCASSQPGLAGGTYEQYFGPGTRLTVT.

At least ten counts were recorded for this clonotype. The rearrangement joins TRBV28 to TRBJ2-5; 7 bases fit TRBD1. Unmatched junction bases numbered 10, after V lost 2 bases and J lost 1 base. CDR3 length equals 17 residues. The germline gives CDR1 MDHEN, CDR2 SYDVKM. This CDR3 reads CASSLGVTGYSQETQYF. The CDR3 DNA reads as TGTGCCAGCAGTTTAGGAGTGACAGGGTACTCCCAAGAGACCCAGTACTTC.

This rearrangement joins TRBV12-3 or TRBV12-4 to TRBJ2-5; the D is unclear. CDR3 length equals 12 residues. With 7 bases removed from V and 5 bases from J, the gap between germline ends came to 11 bases. CDR3 sequence (DNA): TGTGCCAGCAACTTACGTCAGGAGACCCAGTACTTC. Residues: CASNLRQETQYF.

This clonotype was seen repeatedly, ten times or more. The chain has TRBV6-5 and TRBJ1-2; 12 nucleotides align to TRBD1. J was trimmed by 6 bases and V by 2 bases; bases with no gene match: 7. Germline V gene lookup returns CDR1 MNHEY and CDR2 SVGAGI. CDR3 length: 16 residues. The CDR3: CASSYGTGGGRDGYTF. Written as DNA, the CDR3 is TGTGCCAGCAGTTACGGGACAGGGGGCGGTCGGGATGGCTACACCTTC.

This clonotype came up many times. J is TRBJ1-5 and V is TRBV28, with 10 bases fitting TRBD1. CDR1 and CDR2 (germline): MDHEN, SYDVKM. The CDR3 totals 16 residues. V shed 4 bases, J shed 6 bases, and the junction held 9 bases outside the gene matches. The DNA for the CDR3 is TGTGCCAGCAGTTCGCCCGGGACAGGGGCAAGTCAGCCCCAGCATTTT. Encoded protein: CASSSPGTGASQPQHF.

This clonotype showed up many times. The chain is built from TRBV13 and TRBJ2-5; tentative D call: TRBD2 (6 bases). CDR1 PRHDT and CDR2 FYEKMQ come from the germline V gene (reference sequence). The CDR3 totals 16 residues. V lost 5 bases and J lost 1, with 17 bases in between. The CDR3 bases are TGTGCCAGCAGCCTCCGGGAGCCTGCGGTCCAAGAGACCCAGTACTTC. Its translation is CASSLREPAVQETQYF.

The chain is built from TRBV7-2 and TRBJ2-5; 9 bases fit TRBD2. There are 14 residues in the CDR3. Germline V gene sequence: CDR1 SGHTA, CDR2 FQGNSA. Losses at the gene ends were 5 bases for V and 5 bases for J; bases not matched to a gene: 6. The CDR3 bases are TGTGCCAGCAGCCGTAGCGGGAGATGGGAGACCCAGTACTTC. Encoded protein: CASSRSGRWETQYF.

As to this clonotype: This may be a read error, as it is one base from a much larger clone. V is TRBV7-8 and J is TRBJ2-5, with 10 bases aligning to TRBD2. Germline-derived CDR1 and CDR2 are SGHVS and FQNEAQ. The length of the CDR3 is 19 residues. CDR3 in amino acids: CASSLATSGSGGSQETKYF. CDR3 nucleotides: TGTGCCAGCAGCTTAGCTACGTCGGGTAGCGGGGGGTCCCAAGAGACCAAGTACTTC.

The genes are TRBV12-3 or TRBV12-4 and TRBJ1-2; a weak D match, TRBD1 (5 bases). V was shortened by 2 bases and J by 13 bases, with 17 bases between the two germline ends. The CDR3 loop spans 13 amino acids. As DNA, the CDR3 is TGTGCCAGCAGTTTATCGGGGGAAGGACTCTCCACCTTC. Translation gives CASSLSGEGLSTF.

This clonotype was detected ten times or more. The junction shows a germline mismatch at one end, possibly a read error. The rearrangement links TRBV7-7 to TRBJ1-4; possible D gene TRBD1, 6 bases. The CDR3 has 16 residues. Germline lookup yields CDR1 SSHAT and CDR2 FNYEAQ (reference sequence). For the CDR3, the DNA is TGTGCTAGCAGCTTAGTGGCCAGGGGAATTATTGAAAAACTGTTTTTT. Translating it yields CASSLVARGIIEKLFF.

This clonotype was observed a handful of times. The CDR3 coding sequence is TGTGCCAGCGCAGGTAGTGGGAAAGAGACCCAGTACTTC. It specifies CASAGSGKETQYF. This chain connects TRBV12-3 or TRBV12-4 to TRBJ2-5; D remains ambiguous. V lost 8 bases and J lost 3, with 13 bases in between. The CDR3 has 13 amino acids.

This clonotype was seen many times. The genes are TRBV19 and TRBJ1-2; D is possibly TRBD1 (6 bases). This CDR3 has 11 residues. V was clipped by 9 bases and J by 3 bases, with 8 bases between them. CDR1 and CDR2 (germline): LNHDA, SQIVND (reference sequence). The CDR3: CASTGHYGYTF. The CDR3, as DNA: TGTGCCAGCACAGGGCACTATGGCTACACCTTC. Variable domain in full (rest from reference TRBV19 and TRBJ1-2): DGGITQSPKYLFRKEGQNVTLSCEQNLNHDAMYWYRQDPGQGLRLIYYSQIVNDFQKGDIAEGYSVSREKKESFPLTVTSAQKNPTAFYLCASTGHYGYTFGSGTRLTVV.

This clonotype has at least ten counts. This chain uses TRBV6-2 or TRBV6-3 with TRBJ1-2; D uncertain. Looked up from germline, CDR1 is MNHEY and CDR2 is SVGEGT. The CDR3 loop spans 12 amino acids. The germline V and J ends were trimmed by 4 bases and 3 bases, with 6 bases remaining between them. Here the CDR3 reads CASSSGHYGYTF. CDR3 sequence (DNA): TGTGCCAGCAGTTCCGGACACTATGGCTACACCTTC.

This clonotype was seen ten or more times. Germline and junction disagree at one end, which may indicate a read error. The chain links TRBV7-7 to TRBJ2-7; D remains ambiguous. The CDR3 runs to 13 residues. Per germline, CDR1 SSHAT and CDR2 FNYEAQ (reference sequence). The CDR3 sequence: CASSRGSGGEQYF. CDR3 coding DNA: TGTGCTAGCAGCCGAGGTTCAGGTGGCGAGCAGTACTTC.

This clonotype was detected many times. This chain joins TRBV6-5 and TRBJ1-3, with D tentatively TRBD1 (6 bases). V lost 11 bases, J lost 4 bases, and 9 bases lay in between. This CDR3 spans 11 amino acids. From germline, CDR1 is MNHEY and CDR2 SVGAGI. The CDR3 loop is CAGGRGNTIYF. As DNA, the CDR3 is TGTGCCGGGGGGCGGGGAAACACCATATATTTT.

This clonotype was counted between two and nine times. The V call is TRBV6-1, the J call TRBJ2-7; TRBD2 matches 10 bases. Losses at the gene ends were 6 bases for V and 6 bases for J; bases not matched to a gene: 14. Germline CDR1 MNHNS, CDR2 SASEGT. The CDR3 extends over 16 amino acids. CDR3 amino acids: CASSQRRRTSGSEQYF. In nucleotides, the CDR3 is TGTGCCAGCAGCCAGCGTCGGAGGACTAGCGGCTCCGAGCAGTACTTC.

In this sample, this clonotype turned up many times. The V gene is TRBV6-5, the J gene TRBJ2-7; D is possibly TRBD1 (5 bases). Germline assignment: CDR1 MNHEY and CDR2 SVGAGI. The CDR3 runs to 14 residues. V was clipped by 5 bases and J by 2 bases, with 13 bases between them. The chain's CDR3 is CASSPMAGTYEQYF. In nucleotides, the CDR3 is TGTGCCAGCAGTCCCATGGCAGGGACCTACGAGCAGTACTTC.

This clonotype showed up many times. The J gene is TRBJ2-2, the V gene TRBV12-3 or TRBV12-4; 9 bases are a match to TRBD2. Trimming cost V 3 bases and J 5 bases; bases outside gene matches: 13. The CDR3 spans 18 residues. CDR3 nucleotides: TGTGCCAGCAGTTTTAGGGGTAGCGGGGGCTCGAGGACCGGGGAGCTGTTTTTT. Translating gives CASSFRGSGGSRTGELFF.

This clonotype was picked up many times. The chain carries TRBV5-1 and TRBJ2-5; D call uncertain. This CDR3 region has 14 residues. Germline V gene sequence: CDR1 SGHRS, CDR2 YFSETQ. Trimming cost V 0 bases and J 1 base, with 7 bases left between them. The CDR3 is CASSLVQAQETQYF. Here the CDR3 DNA reads TGCGCCAGCAGCTTGGTCCAGGCCCAAGAGACCCAGTACTTC.

This clonotype was seen many times. The rearrangement links TRBV6-5 to TRBJ1-3; possibly TRBD1 for D (5 bases). Germline CDR1 MNHEY, CDR2 SVGAGI. V was cut by 4 bases and J by 4 bases, with 11 bases left in between. CDR3 length: 14 amino acids. The CDR3 DNA is TGTGCCAGCAGTTCGGGGGTAACCGGAAACACCATATATTTT. Amino acids: CASSSGVTGNTIYF.

This clonotype was observed a few times. This chain joins TRBV4-1 and TRBJ1-3; D gene unclear. The CDR3 totals 13 residues. V gave up 1 base and J gave up 3 bases, with 4 bases separating them. The germline V gene has CDR1 MGHRA and CDR2 YSYEKL. The CDR3 DNA reads TGCGCCAGCAGCCAAGGACTTGGAAACACCATATATTTT. Its translation is CASSQGLGNTIYF.

The rearrangement uses TRBV6-1 and TRBJ1-6, with D possibly being TRBD1 (6 bases). Per the germline V gene, CDR1 is MNHNS and CDR2 is SASEGT. With 6 bases removed from V and 7 bases from J, the gap between germline ends came to 16 bases. The CDR3 covers 15 residues. The chain's CDR3 is CASRRGGAGNSPLHF. Here the CDR3 DNA reads TGTGCCAGCAGAAGGGGGGGGGCTGGGAATTCACCCCTCCACTTT.

This clonotype was detected many times. The chain carries TRBV19 and TRBJ2-7; a weak D match, TRBD2 (6 bases). V was pared by 3 bases and J by 1 base, with 7 bases between. The length of the CDR3 is 13 residues. Germline CDR1 reads LNHDA; CDR2 reads SQIVND (reference sequence). The CDR3 here is CASSIRESYEQYF. The CDR3 DNA is TGTGCCAGTAGTATCCGGGAGTCCTACGAGCAGTACTTC.

This clonotype was counted only a few times. The chain employs TRBV20-1 and TRBJ1-5; D may be TRBD1 (6 bases). Germline V gene data show CDR1 as DFQATT and CDR2 as SNEGSKA (reference sequence). Trimming took off 1 base at V and 6 bases at J, with 13 bases between the two ends. The CDR3 sequence is 14 residues long. The DNA of the CDR3 is TGCAGTGCTAGAGTGGGGGGCAGAACTCAGCCCCAGCATTTT. Its protein is CSARVGGRTQPQHF.

In its sample, this clonotype was seen many times. This chain joins TRBV28 and TRBJ2-5, with TRBD2 matching over 9 bases. The ends lost 8 bases at V and 4 bases at J; junction bases unmatched: 8. The CDR3 spans 14 residues. Germline CDR1 reads MDHEN; CDR2 reads SYDVKM. The CDR3 reads CASDAGGPPETQYF. CDR3 DNA sequence: TGTGCCAGCGACGCGGGGGGGCCTCCAGAGACCCAGTACTTC.

The V call is TRBV30, the J call TRBJ2-7; 10 nucleotides line up with TRBD2. The CDR3 has 15 residues. CDR1 is GTSNPN and CDR2 is SVGIG in the germline V gene (reference sequence). Trimming cost V 5 bases and J 5 bases; bases outside gene matches: 12. DNA for the CDR3: TGTGCCTGGGCCACTAGCGGGGCGCGGGGAGACGAGCAGTACTTC. This encodes CAWATSGARGDEQYF.

The chain employs TRBV4-3 and TRBJ2-1, with no clear D. CDR3 length: 15 residues. Trimming shortened V by 0 bases and J by 4 bases, and 10 bases separated the two germline ends. From germline, CDR1 is LGHNA and CDR2 YSLEER. The CDR3 protein is CASSQDRTPYNEQFF. In DNA form, the CDR3 reads TGCGCCAGCAGCCAAGACAGGACCCCTTACAATGAGCAGTTCTTC.